A selection of T cell receptor beta chains follows, all from one sample in a study of blood T cell repertoires in COVID-19. Measured with immunoSEQ multiplex PCR; TCRdb has only the in-frame clones, and not every one. The sample yields 250,000 or so clones, about 91% seen once. The source material was peripheral blood. The origin of the receptors is a man older than 75 with acute or convalescent COVID-19. Both conserved end residues are part of each CDR3. Fields, in order: CDR3 DNA, CDR3 protein, clone size, V gene, J gene, D gene, CDR3 length. D genes are given only for firm matches. Clone size is given for some rows only: seen once, a few or many times, or a class if the clone is expanded.

cdr3_nt: TGTGCCAGCAGTACCCAGGGACATCCGCAGTATTTT
cdr3_aa: CASSTQGHPQYF
clone_size: NA
v_call: TRBV6-2/TRBV6-3
j_call: TRBJ2-3
d_call: NA
cdr3_length: 12

cdr3_nt: TGTGCCACCAGTGACCCTAGATCGGGCAATCAGCCCCAGCATTTT
cdr3_aa: CATSDPRSGNQPQHF
clone_size: NA
v_call: TRBV24-1
j_call: TRBJ1-5
d_call: NA
cdr3_length: 15

cdr3_nt: TGTGCCAGCAGCAAGACTAGCGGGAACACCGGGGAGCTGTTTTTT
cdr3_aa: CASSKTSGNTGELFF
clone_size: once
v_call: TRBV4-2
j_call: TRBJ2-2
d_call: TRBD2
cdr3_length: 15

cdr3_nt: TGTGCCAGCAGCTTGGGAGCGGGGTCCTACAATGAGCAGTTCTTC
cdr3_aa: CASSLGAGSYNEQFF
clone_size: NA
v_call: TRBV5-5
j_call: TRBJ2-1
d_call: TRBD2
cdr3_length: 15

cdr3_nt: TGCGCCAGCAGCAGTCAACCCGGACAGGGGGACCACGAGCAGTACTTC
cdr3_aa: CASSSQPGQGDHEQYF
clone_size: once
v_call: TRBV5-1
j_call: TRBJ2-7
d_call: TRBD1
cdr3_length: 16

cdr3_nt: TGTGCCAGCTCCCGGGACAGGGTATCCTACGAGCAGTACTTC
cdr3_aa: CASSRDRVSYEQYF
clone_size: few
v_call: TRBV6-5
j_call: TRBJ2-7
d_call: TRBD1
cdr3_length: 14

cdr3_nt: TGCAGCGCACACGGACAGGGGGGATATACGCAGTATTTT
cdr3_aa: CSAHGQGGYTQYF
clone_size: NA
v_call: TRBV29-1
j_call: TRBJ2-3
d_call: TRBD1
cdr3_length: 13

cdr3_nt: TGTGCCAGCAGCTTTTTAGCGGGAGGTCTCAATGAGCAGTTCTTC
cdr3_aa: CASSFLAGGLNEQFF
clone_size: NA
v_call: TRBV7-3
j_call: TRBJ2-1
d_call: TRBD2
cdr3_length: 15

cdr3_nt: TGTGCCAGTAGTGTACAGGGTTTCACTGAAGCTTTCTTT
cdr3_aa: CASSVQGFTEAFF
clone_size: NA
v_call: TRBV19
j_call: TRBJ1-1
d_call: NA
cdr3_length: 13

cdr3_nt: TGTGCCAGTAGGCTAGCGGGAGTTGGAAATGAGCAGTTCTTC
cdr3_aa: CASRLAGVGNEQFF
clone_size: NA
v_call: TRBV19
j_call: TRBJ2-1
d_call: TRBD2
cdr3_length: 14

cdr3_nt: TGTGCCAGCAGCCCGGGAGGGATCACTGAAGCTTTCTTT
cdr3_aa: CASSPGGITEAFF
clone_size: NA
v_call: TRBV9
j_call: TRBJ1-1
d_call: NA
cdr3_length: 13

cdr3_nt: TGTGCCAGCAGTTACGGCGGGGCTGGGGTAAAGACCCAGTACTTC
cdr3_aa: CASSYGGAGVKTQYF
clone_size: NA
v_call: TRBV6-6
j_call: TRBJ2-5
d_call: NA
cdr3_length: 15

cdr3_nt: TGTGCCAGCAGCTACGGGGCAACTAATGAAAAACTGTTTTTT
cdr3_aa: CASSYGATNEKLFF
clone_size: NA
v_call: TRBV5-6
j_call: TRBJ1-4
d_call: NA
cdr3_length: 14

cdr3_nt: TGTGCCAGCAGCCATGGACAGGGGGCATTTGAGGCCCAGCATTTT
cdr3_aa: CASSHGQGAFEAQHF
clone_size: NA
v_call: TRBV7-9
j_call: TRBJ1-5
d_call: TRBD1
cdr3_length: 15

cdr3_nt: TGTGCCACCAGCAGAGAGAGCGGGGGGAACACCGGGGAGCTGTTTTTT
cdr3_aa: CATSRESGGNTGELFF
clone_size: NA
v_call: TRBV15
j_call: TRBJ2-2
d_call: TRBD2
cdr3_length: 16

cdr3_nt: TGTGCCAGTACTCCCGCAGTGAACACTGAAGCTTTCTTT
cdr3_aa: CASTPAVNTEAFF
clone_size: NA
v_call: TRBV19
j_call: TRBJ1-1
d_call: NA
cdr3_length: 13

cdr3_nt: TGCGCCAGCAGCCAAGCCCAGGGGACCGGGGCCAACGTCCTGACTTTC
cdr3_aa: CASSQAQGTGANVLTF
clone_size: NA
v_call: TRBV4-3
j_call: TRBJ2-6
d_call: NA
cdr3_length: 16

cdr3_nt: TGTGCCAGCAGTTCTCTCCGGGGTCAAGGTGGCACCATATATTTT
cdr3_aa: CASSSLRGQGGTIYF
clone_size: NA
v_call: TRBV28
j_call: TRBJ1-3
d_call: NA
cdr3_length: 15

cdr3_nt: TGTGCCAGCAGTTCCGGGACACTCTATGGCTACACCTTC
cdr3_aa: CASSSGTLYGYTF
clone_size: NA
v_call: TRBV28
j_call: TRBJ1-2
d_call: NA
cdr3_length: 13

cdr3_nt: TGTGCCAGTAGTCGTCAGGGGGGTGGGGCCAACGTCCTGACTTTC
cdr3_aa: CASSRQGGGANVLTF
clone_size: NA
v_call: TRBV19
j_call: TRBJ2-6
d_call: NA
cdr3_length: 15

cdr3_nt: TGTGCCAGTAGTATGGAACAGATGAACACTGAAGCTTTCTTT
cdr3_aa: CASSMEQMNTEAFF
clone_size: NA
v_call: TRBV19
j_call: TRBJ1-1
d_call: NA
cdr3_length: 14

cdr3_nt: TGCGCCAGCAGCCCCATGGGGCTCCGGGAGCAGTACTTC
cdr3_aa: CASSPMGLREQYF
clone_size: NA
v_call: TRBV4-1
j_call: TRBJ2-7
d_call: NA
cdr3_length: 13

cdr3_nt: TGTGCCAGCAGCTTAAGTGTACTTAACACCGGGGAGCTGTTTTTT
cdr3_aa: CASSLSVLNTGELFF
clone_size: NA
v_call: TRBV7-3
j_call: TRBJ2-2
d_call: NA
cdr3_length: 15

cdr3_nt: TGTGCCAGCGAAAATGACAGGGGCCTGAGCACTGAAGCTTTCTTT
cdr3_aa: CASENDRGLSTEAFF
clone_size: NA
v_call: TRBV6-5
j_call: TRBJ1-1
d_call: TRBD1
cdr3_length: 15

cdr3_nt: TGTGCCAGCTCACCATCCCATAACACTGAAGCTTTCTTT
cdr3_aa: CASSPSHNTEAFF
clone_size: NA
v_call: TRBV18
j_call: TRBJ1-1
d_call: NA
cdr3_length: 13

cdr3_nt: TGTGCCAGCAGCTTGGATGAGAGGGCTGGAAACACCATATATTTT
cdr3_aa: CASSLDERAGNTIYF
clone_size: NA
v_call: TRBV5-4
j_call: TRBJ1-3
d_call: NA
cdr3_length: 15

cdr3_nt: TGCGCCAGCAGCTTGGGGCAGGGGGCCACTGAAGCTTTCTTT
cdr3_aa: CASSLGQGATEAFF
clone_size: NA
v_call: TRBV5-1
j_call: TRBJ1-1
d_call: TRBD1
cdr3_length: 14

cdr3_nt: TGTGCCACCAGCACAGCCCTAGCGGGAGCCTCCGGGGAGCTGTTTTTT
cdr3_aa: CATSTALAGASGELFF
clone_size: once
v_call: TRBV15
j_call: TRBJ2-2
d_call: TRBD2
cdr3_length: 16

cdr3_nt: TGTGCCAGCAGCCTCCGGGACAGGGACTACGAGCAGTACTTC
cdr3_aa: CASSLRDRDYEQYF
clone_size: NA
v_call: TRBV28
j_call: TRBJ2-7
d_call: TRBD1
cdr3_length: 14

cdr3_nt: TGTGCCAGCAGCCCTCATAGCGGGGGCTCCTACAATGAGCAGTTCTTC
cdr3_aa: CASSPHSGGSYNEQFF
clone_size: once
v_call: TRBV13
j_call: TRBJ2-1
d_call: TRBD2
cdr3_length: 16

cdr3_nt: TGCGCCAGCAGCTCTCGGACAGGGGGGATGAACACTGAAGCTTTCTTT
cdr3_aa: CASSSRTGGMNTEAFF
clone_size: NA
v_call: TRBV5-1
j_call: TRBJ1-1
d_call: TRBD1
cdr3_length: 16

cdr3_nt: TGTGCCAGTAGTATAGTAGCACAGGGCGCTGAAGCTTTCTTT
cdr3_aa: CASSIVAQGAEAFF
clone_size: NA
v_call: TRBV19
j_call: TRBJ1-1
d_call: NA
cdr3_length: 14

cdr3_nt: TGCGCCAGCAGCCCCGGGAGGGGGGGGGTAGTCGACGAGCAGTACTTC
cdr3_aa: CASSPGRGGVVDEQYF
clone_size: NA
v_call: TRBV5-1
j_call: TRBJ2-7
d_call: TRBD2
cdr3_length: 16